The 11 T cell receptor beta chains reported below all come from one sample, sequenced in a study of cytomegalovirus exposure and HLA in healthy donors. Researchers ran the PCR with 60 Vbeta and 13 Jbeta primers. Assay: immunoSEQ multiplex PCR; the TCRdb copy retains only in-frame clones and omits some. Of some 150,000 clones in the sample, over 65% were seen once. Sequences were obtained from PBMCs. Receptors were obtained from a woman between 25 and 40 years old in good health and CMV-seronegative.

The chain links TRBV19 to TRBJ2-5; no firm D call. Germline CDR1 reads LNHDA; CDR2 reads SQIVND (reference sequence). Trimming removed 3 bases at V and 3 bases at J, with 8 bases between. This CDR3 has 13 residues. The CDR3 is CASSIRVEETQYF. CDR3 nucleotide sequence: TGTGCCAGTAGTATCCGGGTTGAAGAGACCCAGTACTTC.

The chain employs TRBV9 and TRBJ1-1; no firm D call. V lost 2 bases and J lost 4, with 12 bases in between. CDR3 length: 14 residues. CDR1 SGDLS and CDR2 YYNGEE come from the germline V gene. The CDR3: CASSVAETSTEAFF. In nucleotides, the CDR3 is TGTGCCAGCAGCGTGGCCGAGACATCCACTGAAGCTTTCTTT.

This clone has a handful of counts. V gene TRBV6-1 combines with J gene TRBJ2-1; TRBD1 might be the D (6 bases). Per germline, CDR1 MNHNS and CDR2 SASEGT. This CDR3 is built from 16 residues. Trimming took off 2 bases at V and 8 bases at J, with 19 bases between the two ends. DNA for the CDR3: TGTGCCAGCAGTGAAAGGGCAGGGGTTGGGGGCGATGAGCAGTTCTTC. Residues: CASSERAGVGGDEQFF.

This clone was detected once. V is TRBV14 and J is TRBJ1-2; 9 bases line up with TRBD1. CDR3 size: 16 residues. Looked up from germline, CDR1 is SGHDN and CDR2 is FVKESK. V was pared by 5 bases and J by 4 bases, with 11 bases of the junction left unmatched. CDR3 sequence reads: CASSAGNRGLVYGYTF. The DNA of the CDR3 is TGTGCCAGCAGCGCCGGAAACAGGGGGCTGGTCTATGGCTACACCTTC.

CDR3 coding DNA: TGTGCCAGCAGTGATCCGGGGGTCCAAGAGACCCAGTACTTC. It translates to CASSDPGVQETQYF. The chain has TRBV2 and TRBJ2-5, with D possibly matching TRBD2 (6 bases). Trimming left V 3 bases short and J 1 base short, with 9 bases between. Germline values: CDR1 SNHLY, CDR2 FYNNEI. This CDR3 spans 14 amino acids.

The J gene is TRBJ1-6, the V gene TRBV28; D is perhaps TRBD1 (6 bases). This CDR3 comprises 16 residues. CDR1 is MDHEN and CDR2 is SYDVKM in the germline V gene. Trimming shortened V by 5 bases and J by 7 bases, and 18 bases separated the two germline ends. The CDR3: CASSPGVGSANSPLHF. CDR3 nucleotides: TGTGCCAGCAGTCCAGGGGTGGGGTCGGCGAATTCACCCCTCCACTTT.

The genes are TRBV28 and TRBJ2-7; TRBD2 might be the D (6 bases). The germline V gene encodes CDR1 MDHEN and CDR2 SYDVKM. The CDR3 has 15 amino acids. With 5 bases removed from V and 4 bases from J, the gap between germline ends came to 18 bases. The CDR3 reads CASSPPGGPLYEQYF. CDR3 in DNA: TGTGCCAGCAGTCCCCCCGGAGGGCCTTTGTACGAGCAGTACTTC.

About this clone: This CDR3 is also generated by other DNA sequences in the sample. The J gene is TRBJ1-5, the V gene TRBV7-2; D is uncertain. Deletions cut 1 base from V and 6 bases from J, with 13 bases between. The germline V gene encodes CDR1 SGHTA and CDR2 FQGNSA. This CDR3 has 15 amino acids. CDR3 in DNA: TGTGCCAGCAGCTTAGTCCGGGAGAGAGGTCAGCCCCAGCATTTT. Encoded protein: CASSLVRERGQPQHF.

This chain links TRBV5-1 with TRBJ2-7; 8 bases map to TRBD1. The CDR3 has 14 amino acids. Germline-derived CDR1 and CDR2 are SGHRS and YFSETQ. After removal of 4 bases from V and 5 bases from J, the junction contained 8 bases not matched to a gene. The CDR3 protein is CASSRDRGLDEQYF. CDR3 nucleotide sequence: TGCGCCAGCAGCCGAGACAGGGGATTAGACGAGCAGTACTTC.

The J gene is TRBJ2-1, the V gene TRBV5-1; D remains ambiguous. CDR1 is SGHRS, CDR2 YFSETQ, per germline. Between the trimmed V and J ends, which lost 2 bases and 2 bases, there was a span of 11 bases. The CDR3 has 15 amino acids. The CDR3 DNA is TGCGCCAGCAGCTTTTCGGGTGAGACCTACAATGAGCAGTTCTTC. As protein: CASSFSGETYNEQFF.

This chain uses TRBV27 with TRBJ2-1; D is perhaps TRBD2 (5 bases). Trimming pared 9 bases from V and 4 bases from J, leaving 10 bases between. Germline V gene sequence: CDR1 MNHEY, CDR2 SMNVEV (reference sequence). CDR3 size: 12 residues. CDR3 sequence: CASSEGYNEQFF. In DNA, the CDR3 is TGTGCCAGTAGCGAGGGTTACAATGAGCAGTTCTTC.